The 12 T cell receptor beta chains given below trace back to one sample, sequenced in a study of T cell repertoires in cytomegalovirus infection. These receptors are not linked to any known antigen. Using its own MiXCR run on the reads, TCRdb lists one record per CDR3 protein. The profile shows 250,000 to 300,000 distinct CDR3 sequences, approximately 22% of them singletons. The specimen comprised cultured PBMCs, sampled from culture after CMV antigen stimulation. All receptors derive from a human donor in good health (CMV status not recorded). Some clones in this sample may be carry-over from other donors' samples.

This clonotype appeared a few times. The chain is built from TRBV7-2 and TRBJ2-3; D tentatively fits TRBD1 or TRBD2 (6 bases each). The CDR3 has 16 amino acids. With 5 bases removed from V and 3 bases from J, the gap between germline ends came to 18 bases. Germline CDR1 reads SGHTA; CDR2 reads FQGNSA. CDR3 in DNA: TGTGCCAGCAGCCCCCCGGGCCAGGGGAGGACAGATACGCAGTATTTT. Amino acid sequence: CASSPPGQGRTDTQYF.

This clonotype has at least ten counts. This chain connects TRBV7-2 to TRBJ2-7; a possible D gene is TRBD2 (5 bases). Trimming removed 2 bases at V and 6 bases at J, with 14 bases between. CDR1 SGHTA and CDR2 FQGNSA come from the germline V gene. This CDR3 region has 14 residues. The CDR3 DNA reads as TGTGCCAGCAGCTTAAATCCGGGTGCGGGCGAGCAGTACGTC. This gives the protein CASSLNPGAGEQYV.

The rearrangement links TRBV27 to TRBJ2-3; 9 bases map to TRBD2. Germline trimming cut 5 bases from V and 5 bases from J; bases unmatched to any gene: 11. The CDR3 has 16 amino acids. Per germline, CDR1 MNHEY and CDR2 SMNVEV (reference sequence). The CDR3 nucleotides read TGTGCCAGCAGTCGATTACTAGTAGCGGGAGTAGATACGCAGTATTTT. Translating it yields CASSRLLVAGVDTQYF.

This clonotype appeared a few times. The chain couples TRBV2 to TRBJ2-7; D uncertain. The CDR3 sequence is 13 residues long. CDR1 and CDR2 from the germline V gene are SNHLY and FYNNEI. Trimming pared 7 bases from V and 4 bases from J, leaving 14 bases between. The CDR3: CASTQSRLYEQYV. Written as DNA, the CDR3 is TGTGCCAGCACCCAATCGCGTCTTTACGAGCAGTACGTC.

This clonotype came up many times. This chain uses TRBV12-3 or TRBV12-4 with TRBJ1-5; 9 bases fit TRBD1. CDR3 length: 16 residues. V lost 5 bases to trimming and J lost 2 bases; unmatched junction nucleotides: 7. The DNA of the CDR3 is TGTGCCAGCAGTCTTACAGGGGGCATCGGCAATCAGCCCCAGCATTTT. It encodes CASSLTGGIGNQPQHF.

This clonotype was observed a handful of times. CDR3 residues: CASSELVASGTYNEQFF. The CDR3 coding sequence is TGTGCCAGCAGTGAATTGGTGGCTAGCGGGACCTACAATGAGCAGTTCTTC. The chain couples TRBV25-1 to TRBJ2-1; 9 positions match TRBD2. V lost 1 base to trimming and J lost 2 bases; unmatched junction nucleotides: 6. The CDR3 sequence is 17 residues long. Germline CDR1 is MGHDK and CDR2 is SYGVNS.

This clonotype was observed a single time. This chain links TRBV27 with TRBJ1-2, with 7 bases that match TRBD1. Trimming took 6 bases from V and 0 from J; bases not matched to a gene: 10. Germline CDR1 MNHEY, CDR2 SMNVEV (reference sequence). The CDR3 length is 16 residues. For the CDR3, the DNA is TGTGCCAGCAGCCCCTCAGGGGGACAGTCTAACTATGGCTACACCTTC. Residues: CASSPSGGQSNYGYTF.

The V call is TRBV7-9, the J call TRBJ2-2, with D possibly matching TRBD2 (5 bases). Deletions cut 3 bases from V and 5 bases from J, with 10 bases between. The CDR3 runs 14 residues. Germline V gives CDR1 SEHNR, CDR2 FQNEAQ (reference sequence). The CDR3 nucleotides read TGTGCCAGCAGCTTGGTGGGAGAGACCGGGGAGCTGTTTTTT. As protein: CASSLVGETGELFF.

This clonotype showed up just a few times. This chain connects TRBV6-6 to TRBJ2-2; weak D call: TRBD1 (6 bases). Trimming left V 2 bases short and J 7 bases short, with 17 bases between. CDR3 length: 16 residues. From germline, CDR1 is MNHNY and CDR2 SVGAGI (reference sequence). The CDR3 loop is CASSYNPTGFDGELFF. CDR3 coding DNA: TGTGCCAGCAGTTACAATCCTACAGGGTTCGACGGGGAGCTGTTTTTT.

Only a few counts were recorded for this clonotype. The V call is TRBV27, the J call TRBJ2-1; D is ambiguous. The CDR3 covers 11 residues. Germline assignment: CDR1 MNHEY and CDR2 SMNVEV (reference sequence). Trimming shortened V by 6 bases and J by 5 bases, and 5 bases separated the two germline ends. The CDR3 sequence is CASRKNNEQFF. CDR3 sequence (DNA): TGTGCCAGCAGAAAAAACAATGAGCAGTTCTTC.

This clonotype was counted only a few times. The chain uses TRBV28 and TRBJ1-6, with D perhaps matching TRBD1 (5 bases). Germline lookup yields CDR1 MDHEN and CDR2 SYDVKM. V lost 6 bases, J lost 4 bases, and 13 bases lay in between. The CDR3 consists of 15 residues. The CDR3 here is CASRGGGEYNSPLHF. In nucleotides, the CDR3 is TGTGCCAGCAGGGGGGGAGGGGAATATAATTCACCCCTCCACTTT.

The J gene is TRBJ2-5, the V gene TRBV14, with 11 positions matching TRBD2. CDR3 length equals 18 residues. Germline V gene sequence: CDR1 SGHDN, CDR2 FVKESK. Losses at the gene ends were 2 bases for V and 1 base for J; bases not matched to a gene: 9. Here the CDR3 reads CASSQKPSGRPSQETQYF. Written as DNA, the CDR3 is TGTGCCAGCAGCCAAAAGCCTAGCGGGAGGCCCTCCCAAGAGACCCAGTACTTC.